The 3 T cell receptor beta chains given below trace back to one sample, sequenced in a study of blood T cell repertoires in COVID-19. Sequencing used immunoSEQ multiplex PCR; TCRdb keeps in-frame clones, though not all of them. The table records 65,000 to 70,000 clones, 60% to 80% of them present only once. Sequenced input: peripheral blood. The receptor source for this set is a human donor in a cohort sampled during active COVID-19.

CDR3 DNA sequence: TGTGCCAGCAGTTTATGGAACCCTACAGGGGGTTATAATTCACCCCTCCACTTT. Translating gives CASSLWNPTGGYNSPLHF. J is TRBJ1-6 and V is TRBV28, with 8 bases identical to TRBD1. Germline V gene data show CDR1 as MDHEN and CDR2 as SYDVKM. CDR3 length: 18 amino acids. J was trimmed by 4 bases and V by 0 bases; bases with no gene match: 8.

This chain links TRBV6-1 with TRBJ2-7, with 8 bases lining up with TRBD1. The length of the CDR3 is 14 residues. J was trimmed by 6 bases and V by 2 bases; bases with no gene match: 6. Germline V gene data show CDR1 as MNHNS and CDR2 as SASEGT. The chain's CDR3 is CASSELQGVGEQYF. Here the CDR3 DNA reads TGTGCCAGCAGTGAATTACAGGGGGTGGGCGAGCAGTACTTC.

The chain combines TRBV3-1 (or the pseudogene TRBV3-2) with TRBJ1-5; 7 bases fit TRBD1. The germline V gene has CDR1 LGHDT and CDR2 YNNKEL (reference sequence). This CDR3 has 16 residues. V was clipped by 3 bases and J by 1 base; unmatched bases: 6. CDR3 DNA: TGTGCCAGCAGCCATCACACAGGGGCGAGCAATCAGCCCCAGCATTTT. It yields the protein CASSHHTGASNQPQHF.